This TCR beta chain stems from a study of T cells in Graves' hyperthyroidism and ophthalmopathy (dated by TCRdb to about 2019). General notes on the study: To identify TCR V-J signatures that set the groups apart, the researchers used a discovery cohort of 90 to 100 patients, made up of about 44 with Graves' ophthalmopathy and around 58 with stable Graves' hyperthyroidism. TCR Vbeta CDR3 sequencing of approximately 140 peripheral blood samples (over 40 ophthalmopathy, 75 to 85 hyperthyroidism and 17 progressor patients) is reported in the paper. Prospective prediction of ophthalmopathy was tested in an independent validation cohort of about 19 hyperthyroidism patients and 15 to 17 patients who later progressed to ophthalmopathy. Thyroid tissue and blood T-cell repertoires from six Graves' hyperthyroidism patients were also compared in the study. Once sampling was done, hyperthyroidism patients were given methimazole at a starting dose of 30 mg daily, whereas ophthalmopathy patients were given high-dose intravenous methylprednisolone. The roughly 100 discovery patients were randomly divided into training and test sets at a 7:3 ratio. Overall study results and their limits: No statistical method was used to fix the sample size in advance, and group allocation was not hidden from the investigators. Most expanded thyroid clonotypes (frequency above 0.001) were also found in blood, which suggests that blood repertoires may mirror thyroid immune responses. During validation, the model predicted progression to ophthalmopathy a median of around 6 months ahead of onset, with more than 60% sensitivity and 72% to 80% specificity. Ophthalmopathy was separated from stable hyperthyroidism by a 13 V-J signature model, with about 86% sensitivity and about 81% specificity obtained in cross-validation and 80%/75% obtained in testing.

Turning to this clonotype: Its binding antigen is unknown. Sequence at one end of the junction differs from germline and may be a read error.

The TCR beta CDR3 regions were amplified from the RNA transcripts. The first round of RT-PCR for the TCR CDR3 was performed with the HTBI primer set and the Qiagen OneStep RT-PCR kit. A second multiplex PCR round built the libraries, followed by size selection and purification. The libraries were sequenced on an Illumina HiSeq2000 using paired-end 100 bp reads. The original methods were these. Raw data were processed with SOAPnuke, discarding reads with adapters, uncalled bases, mean Phred below 15, or no exact constant-primer or identifier match. COPE v1.2.5 was used to merge the high-quality paired reads, and each unique nucleotide sequence was defined as a clonotype. MiTCR v1.1 was used to align clonotypes to the IMGT TRBV, TRBD and TRBJ reference segments. Analysis was restricted to V-J combinations with a frequency above 0.0001, which covered about 99% of repertoires. The TCS score was defined as the ratio of F50 (clonal expansion) to E x V (chaos), calculated using BLOSUM62-based TCRdist between CDR3 peptides within each V-J. Welch's t-statistics and random forest reduced just over 500 V-J features to 10 to 15, which were used in a naive Bayes classifier (R e1071). The similarity between thyroid and blood repertoires was quantified using the Morisita-Horn index. In TCRdb, the public reads were trimmed at Q25 with fastp and aligned with MiXCR, with productive beta chains retained. CDR3 protein sequences are deduplicated, and each keeps its most common genes and DNA. The authors' filters were not applied to this entry. Within this sample are almost 600,000 distinct CDR3 sequences, with under 60% of them counted one time only. The top ten clones comprise more than 7% of the sample.

Sequences SGHDT (CDR1) and YYEEEE (CDR2) are obtained from the germline V gene. From the cysteine up to the phenylalanine, the CDR3 has a length of 16 residues. The CDR3 DNA has 48 bases and is translated from base 1. A patient counted as having stable Graves' hyperthyroidism if no progression to ophthalmopathy occurred over 18 months of follow-up. Hyperthyroidism patients were newly diagnosed, with disease duration under 2 months, and aged 18 to 65 years. Exclusion was applied to patients with uncontrolled infections, other autoimmune diseases, pregnancy or lactation. Diagnoses were established on the basis of clinical symptoms, serum thyroxine and TRAb, thyroid ultrasound, and orbital computed tomography. Total RNA was extracted using Trizol reagent, and RNA quality was assessed on an Agilent 2100 Bioanalyzer.

The chain uses TRBV5-6 and TRBJ2-7; 10 of the junction bases match TRBD2. The clonotype originates from a woman in her late teens or twenties with Graves' hyperthyroidism. Sequencing used peripheral blood or thyroid tissue (not recorded which). The CDR3 sequence is CASSYTRGLAPYEQYF. The nucleotide sequence is given as TGTGCCAGCAGCTACACCCGGGGACTAGCGCCCTATGAGCAGTACTTC.